This T cell receptor (beta chain) was observed in a study of PD-L1 blockade in urothelial cancer. For the study at large: The researchers analyzed blood 3 weeks (second dose) and 6 weeks after treatment start.

Time point in this sample: peripheral blood 6 weeks after treatment start. Per germline, CDR1 SGHRS and CDR2 YFSETQ. Trimming removed 1 base from V and 5 bases from J; junction bases left unmatched: 11. The CDR3 extends over 18 amino acids. The protocol was immunoSEQ multiplex PCR, while the TCRdb copy is restricted to in-frame clones and leaves out a portion. The table includes 40,000 to 45,000 clones, 83% detected once. Sequencing was performed on PBMCs, taken around atezolizumab (anti-PD-L1) treatment. The TCR comes from a man aged 55 to 69 with urothelial cancer. V gene TRBV5-1 combines with J gene TRBJ2-2; 10 bases line up with TRBD2. CDR3 sequence reads: CASSLTPGTSVQTGELFF. In nucleotides, the CDR3 is TGCGCCAGCAGCTTGACCCCGGGGACTAGCGTCCAAACCGGGGAGCTGTTTTTT.